The entry below describes one T cell receptor (beta chain). The antigen remains unidentified. This specimen belongs to a study of T cell responses to AZD1222 COVID-19 vaccine. Study-level results: The repertoires were collected only after the peak T cell response. Variant regions that are unmutated are reportedly the target of nearly half of spike-specific TCRs. Donors in the cohort were predominantly white British and more often female, and clonal diversity was possibly underestimated. There were vaccine-associated CD4 TCRs across spike, dominant at 160-218 and 743-854.

Assay used: immunoSEQ multiplex PCR; TCRdb lists only in-frame clones, some missing. The table has 100,000 to 120,000 clones, under 95% seen once; the top ten hold 7.5% to 9%. This CDR3 region has 15 residues. V was trimmed by 4 bases and J by 0 bases, leaving 13 bases between them. Looked up from germline, CDR1 is LGHDT and CDR2 is YNNKEL (reference sequence). The V gene is TRBV3-1 (or the pseudogene TRBV3-2), the J gene TRBJ2-7; D tentatively reads TRBD1 or TRBD2 (5 bases each). The sequenced sample was peripheral blood, obtained on day 0 of AZD1222 vaccination. The source of this sequence is an adult in good health. CDR3 protein: CASSLNGGSSYEQYF. CDR3 in DNA: TGTGCCAGCAGCCTCAATGGGGGAAGCTCCTACGAGCAGTACTTC.